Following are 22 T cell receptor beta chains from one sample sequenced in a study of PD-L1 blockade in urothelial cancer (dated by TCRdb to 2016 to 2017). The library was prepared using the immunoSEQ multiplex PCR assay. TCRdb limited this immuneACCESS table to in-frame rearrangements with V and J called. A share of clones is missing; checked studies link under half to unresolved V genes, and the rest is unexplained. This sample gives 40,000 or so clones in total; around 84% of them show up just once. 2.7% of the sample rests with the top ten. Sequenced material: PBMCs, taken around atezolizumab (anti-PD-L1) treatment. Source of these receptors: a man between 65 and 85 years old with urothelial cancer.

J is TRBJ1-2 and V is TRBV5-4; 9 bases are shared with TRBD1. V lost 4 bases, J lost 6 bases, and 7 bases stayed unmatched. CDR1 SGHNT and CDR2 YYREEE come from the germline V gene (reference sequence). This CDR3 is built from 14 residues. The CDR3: CASSVTGTGNGYTF. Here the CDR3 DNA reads TGTGCCAGCAGCGTTACCGGGACAGGGAATGGCTACACCTTC.

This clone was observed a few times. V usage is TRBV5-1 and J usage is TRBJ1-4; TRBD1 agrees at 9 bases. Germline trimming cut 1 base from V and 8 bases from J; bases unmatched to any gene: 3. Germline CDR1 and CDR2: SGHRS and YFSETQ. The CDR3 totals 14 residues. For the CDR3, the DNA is TGCGCCAGCAGCTTGACAGGGGGCGAGGAAAAACTGTTTTTT. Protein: CASSLTGGEEKLFF.

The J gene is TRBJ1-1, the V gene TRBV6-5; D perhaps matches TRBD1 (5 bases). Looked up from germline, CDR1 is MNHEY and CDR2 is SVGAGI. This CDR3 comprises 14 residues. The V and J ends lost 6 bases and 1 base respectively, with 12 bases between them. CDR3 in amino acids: CASRPVTGNTEAFF. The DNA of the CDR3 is TGTGCCAGCAGGCCCGTTACAGGGAACACTGAAGCTTTCTTT.

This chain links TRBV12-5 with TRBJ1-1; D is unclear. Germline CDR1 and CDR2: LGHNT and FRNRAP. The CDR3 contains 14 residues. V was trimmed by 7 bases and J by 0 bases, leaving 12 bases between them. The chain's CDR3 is CASEGEGMNTEAFF. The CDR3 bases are TGTGCTAGTGAGGGAGAAGGTATGAACACTGAAGCTTTCTTT. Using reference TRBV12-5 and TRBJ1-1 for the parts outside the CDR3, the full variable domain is DARVTQTPRHKVTEMGQEVTMRCQPILGHNTVFWYRQTMMQGLELLAYFRNRAPLDDSGMPKDRFSAEMPDATLATLKIQPSEPRDSAVYFCASEGEGMNTEAFFGQGTRLTVV.

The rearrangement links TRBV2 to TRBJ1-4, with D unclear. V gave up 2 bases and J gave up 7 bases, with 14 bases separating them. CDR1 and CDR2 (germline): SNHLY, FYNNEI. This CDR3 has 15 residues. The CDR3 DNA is TGTGCCAGCAGTGAACCTTCTAGTCCAAGTGAAAAACTGTTTTTT. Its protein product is CASSEPSSPSEKLFF.

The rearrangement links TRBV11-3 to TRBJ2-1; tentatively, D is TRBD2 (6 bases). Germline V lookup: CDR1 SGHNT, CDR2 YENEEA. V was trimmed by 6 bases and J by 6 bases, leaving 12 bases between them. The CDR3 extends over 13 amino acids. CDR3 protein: CASRGRGINEQFF. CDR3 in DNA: TGTGCCAGCAGAGGTCGGGGGATCAATGAGCAGTTCTTC.

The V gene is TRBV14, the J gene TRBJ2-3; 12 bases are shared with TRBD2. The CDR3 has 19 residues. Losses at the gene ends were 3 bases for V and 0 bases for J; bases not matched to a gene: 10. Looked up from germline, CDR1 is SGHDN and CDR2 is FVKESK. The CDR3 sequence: CASSQRTSGTFFSTDTQYF. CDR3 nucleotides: TGTGCCAGCAGCCAGCGGACTAGCGGGACTTTCTTTAGCACAGATACGCAGTATTTT.

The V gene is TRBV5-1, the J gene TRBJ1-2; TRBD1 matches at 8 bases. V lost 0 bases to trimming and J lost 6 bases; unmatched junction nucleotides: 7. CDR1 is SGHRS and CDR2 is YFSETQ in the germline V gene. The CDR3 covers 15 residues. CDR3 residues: CASSLVSGGANGYTF. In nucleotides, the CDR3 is TGCGCCAGCAGCTTGGTTTCAGGGGGCGCCAATGGCTACACCTTC.

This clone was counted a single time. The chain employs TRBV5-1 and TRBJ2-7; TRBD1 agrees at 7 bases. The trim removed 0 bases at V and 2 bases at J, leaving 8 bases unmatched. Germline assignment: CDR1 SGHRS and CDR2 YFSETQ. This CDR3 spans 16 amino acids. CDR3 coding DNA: TGCGCCAGCAGCTTGGGTTGGCAGGGGGAACCCTACGAGCAGTACTTC. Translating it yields CASSLGWQGEPYEQYF.

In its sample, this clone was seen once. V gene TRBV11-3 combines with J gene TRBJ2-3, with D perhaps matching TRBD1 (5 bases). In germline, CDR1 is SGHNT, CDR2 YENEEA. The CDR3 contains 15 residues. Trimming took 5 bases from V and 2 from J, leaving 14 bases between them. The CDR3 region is CASSSPGGHTDTQYF. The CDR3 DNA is TGTGCCAGCAGCAGCCCTGGCGGACACACAGATACGCAGTATTTT.

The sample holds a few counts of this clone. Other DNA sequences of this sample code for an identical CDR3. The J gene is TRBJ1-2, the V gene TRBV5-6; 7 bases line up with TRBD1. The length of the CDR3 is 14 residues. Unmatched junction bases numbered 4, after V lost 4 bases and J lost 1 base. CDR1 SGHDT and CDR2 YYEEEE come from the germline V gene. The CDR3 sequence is CASSPGQDNYGYTF. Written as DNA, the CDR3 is TGTGCCAGCAGCCCCGGACAGGATAACTATGGCTACACCTTC.

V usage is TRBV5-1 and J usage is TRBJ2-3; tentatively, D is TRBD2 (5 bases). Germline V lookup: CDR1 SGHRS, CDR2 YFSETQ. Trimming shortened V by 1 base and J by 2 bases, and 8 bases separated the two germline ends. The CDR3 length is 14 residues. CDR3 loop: CASSLNGNTDTQYF. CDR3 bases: TGCGCCAGCAGCTTGAACGGGAACACAGATACGCAGTATTTT.

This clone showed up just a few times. The CDR3 DNA is TGTGCCACCAGCACACGTACAGGGGTAAACACTGAAGCTTTCTTT. This encodes CATSTRTGVNTEAFF. The chain is built from TRBV15 and TRBJ1-1, with TRBD1 matching 7 bases. V was pared by 4 bases and J by 2 bases, with 7 bases of the junction left unmatched. CDR3 size: 15 residues. Per germline, CDR1 LNHNV and CDR2 YYDKDF (reference sequence).

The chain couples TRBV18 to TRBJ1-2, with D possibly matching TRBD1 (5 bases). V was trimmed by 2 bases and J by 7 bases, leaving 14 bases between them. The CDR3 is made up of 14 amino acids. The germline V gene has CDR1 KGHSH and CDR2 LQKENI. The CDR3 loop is CASSPVVREVGYTF. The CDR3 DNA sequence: TGTGCCAGCTCACCAGTGGTCAGGGAGGTTGGCTACACCTTC.

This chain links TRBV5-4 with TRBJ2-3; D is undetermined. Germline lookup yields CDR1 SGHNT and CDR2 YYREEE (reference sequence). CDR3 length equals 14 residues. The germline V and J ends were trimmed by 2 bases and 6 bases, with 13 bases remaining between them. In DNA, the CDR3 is TGTGCCAGCAGCTTTCGCCAAGCCCCCGATACGCAGTATTTT. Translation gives CASSFRQAPDTQYF.

The CDR3 loop is CASSIAELSYEKLFF. In nucleotides, the CDR3 is TGTGCCAGTAGTATTGCGGAGCTGTCATATGAAAAACTGTTTTTT. The chain couples TRBV19 to TRBJ1-4; D unclear. CDR3 length: 15 amino acids. Germline CDR1 reads LNHDA; CDR2 reads SQIVND (reference sequence). V lost 3 bases and J 6 bases, leaving 14 bases between the germline ends.

This CDR3 is CASSLSLGGLSTEAFF. The CDR3 DNA sequence: TGTGCCAGCAGTTTGAGCCTCGGGGGGCTGAGCACTGAAGCTTTCTTT. The chain links TRBV27 to TRBJ1-1, with a possible D match to TRBD1 (6 bases). The CDR3 has 16 residues. Germline CDR1 reads MNHEY; CDR2 reads SMNVEV (reference sequence). Deletions cut 3 bases from V and 4 bases from J, with 18 bases between.

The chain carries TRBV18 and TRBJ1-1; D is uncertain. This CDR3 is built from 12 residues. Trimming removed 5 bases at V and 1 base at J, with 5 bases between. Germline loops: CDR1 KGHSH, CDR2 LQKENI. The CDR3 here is CASSSGNTEAFF. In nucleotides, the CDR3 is TGTGCCAGCTCATCAGGGAACACTGAAGCTTTCTTT.

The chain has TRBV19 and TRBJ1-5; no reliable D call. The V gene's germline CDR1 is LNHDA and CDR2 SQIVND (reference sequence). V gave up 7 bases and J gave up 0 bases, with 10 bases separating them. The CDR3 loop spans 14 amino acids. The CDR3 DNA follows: TGTGCCAGTACTACTTCGCATAGCAATCAGCCCCAGCATTTT. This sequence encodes CASTTSHSNQPQHF.

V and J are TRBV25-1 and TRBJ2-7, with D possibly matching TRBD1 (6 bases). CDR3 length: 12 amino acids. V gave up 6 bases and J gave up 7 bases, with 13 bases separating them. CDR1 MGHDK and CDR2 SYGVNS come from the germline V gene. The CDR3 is CASRQGSGEQYF. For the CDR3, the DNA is TGTGCCAGCAGACAGGGTTCGGGGGAGCAGTACTTC.

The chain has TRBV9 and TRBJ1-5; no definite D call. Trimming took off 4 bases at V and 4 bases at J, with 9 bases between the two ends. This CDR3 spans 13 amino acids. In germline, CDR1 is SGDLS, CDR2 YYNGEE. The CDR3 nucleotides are TGTGCCAGCAGCCAGAACGTAAATCAGCCCCAGCATTTT. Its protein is CASSQNVNQPQHF.

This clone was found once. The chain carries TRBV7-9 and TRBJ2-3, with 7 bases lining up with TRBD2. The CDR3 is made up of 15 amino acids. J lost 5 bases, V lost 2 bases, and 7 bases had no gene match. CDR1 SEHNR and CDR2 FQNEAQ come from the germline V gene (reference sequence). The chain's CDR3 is CASSLYQGGRDTQYF. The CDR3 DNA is TGTGCCAGCAGCTTATATCAGGGAGGGAGAGATACGCAGTATTTT.